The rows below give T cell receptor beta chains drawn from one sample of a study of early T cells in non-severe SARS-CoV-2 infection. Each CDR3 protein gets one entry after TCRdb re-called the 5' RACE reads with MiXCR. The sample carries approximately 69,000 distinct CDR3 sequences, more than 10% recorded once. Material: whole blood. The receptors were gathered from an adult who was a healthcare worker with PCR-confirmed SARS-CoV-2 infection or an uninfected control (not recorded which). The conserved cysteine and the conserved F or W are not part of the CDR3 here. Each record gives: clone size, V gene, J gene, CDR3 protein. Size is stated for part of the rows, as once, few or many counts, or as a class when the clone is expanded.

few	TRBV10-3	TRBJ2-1	AISSGTGTSNEQF
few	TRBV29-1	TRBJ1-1	SVGGVDTEAF
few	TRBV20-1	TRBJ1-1	SASPTQGSATEAF
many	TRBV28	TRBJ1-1	ASSFRDRGRAEAF
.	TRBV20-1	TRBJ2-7	SARSGTSGRSSYEQY
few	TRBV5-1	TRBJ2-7	ASSWQSLSYEQY
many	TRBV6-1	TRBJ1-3	ASRTGGLSGNTIY
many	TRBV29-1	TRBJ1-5	SFSVQANQPQH
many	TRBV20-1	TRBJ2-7	SARRGTSDLYEQY
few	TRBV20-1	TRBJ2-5	SAPSGGETQY
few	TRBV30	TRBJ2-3	AWRDRGGTDTQY
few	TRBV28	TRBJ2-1	ASIGSGRASEQF
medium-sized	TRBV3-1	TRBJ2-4	ASSPTRGIQY
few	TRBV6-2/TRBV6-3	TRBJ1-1	ASRTDGNTEAF
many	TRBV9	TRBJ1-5	ASSVGADSNQPQH
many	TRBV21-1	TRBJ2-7	ASSSRTSGSSDEQY
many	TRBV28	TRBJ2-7	ASSSADLVKQY
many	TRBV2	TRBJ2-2	ATTASGRRTGELF
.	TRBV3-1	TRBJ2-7	ASSQGWGAVPDEQY
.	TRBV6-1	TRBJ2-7	ASSVDGRDYEQY
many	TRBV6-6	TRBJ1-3	ASSSPDRSGNTIY
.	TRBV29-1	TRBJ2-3	SVETRGRDGDTQY
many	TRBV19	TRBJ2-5	ASSTQTRGPQY
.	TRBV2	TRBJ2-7	ASSEGQGEIKQY
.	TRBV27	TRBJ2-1	ASSTKYNEQF
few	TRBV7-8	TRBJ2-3	ASRLPASGSWSTDTQY
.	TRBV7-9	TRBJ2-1	ASSAGQGAFNEQF
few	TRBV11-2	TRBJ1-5	ASSLTTYQPQH
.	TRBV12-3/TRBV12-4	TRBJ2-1	ASSYLAGTGNEQF
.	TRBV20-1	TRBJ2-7	SARRSGTSGEQY
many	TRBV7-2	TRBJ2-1	ASSARISYNEQF
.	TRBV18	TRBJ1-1	ASLSSGASTEAF
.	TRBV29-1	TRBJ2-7	SVPSGQGYEQY
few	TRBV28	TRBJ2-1	ASSPVERPYNEQF
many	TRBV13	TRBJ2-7	ASSLGGFGHYEQY
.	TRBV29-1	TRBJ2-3	SVGSTDTQY
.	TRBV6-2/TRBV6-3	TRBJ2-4	ASSFHDPTNIQY
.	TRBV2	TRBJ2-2	ASSGRAQTGELF
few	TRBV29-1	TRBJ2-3	SVEGLAGADTQY
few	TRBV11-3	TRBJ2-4	ASSSGSRDIQY
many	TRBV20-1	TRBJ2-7	SAASGGSSYEQY
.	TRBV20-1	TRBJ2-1	SARLGGRPEQF
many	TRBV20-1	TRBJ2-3	SARGREPGTDTQY
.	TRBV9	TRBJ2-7	ASSVSGRADEQY
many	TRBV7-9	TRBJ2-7	ASSLGPDEQY
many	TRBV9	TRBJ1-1	ASSGQQGADTEAF
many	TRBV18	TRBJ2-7	ASSPHIEPEGERSYEQY
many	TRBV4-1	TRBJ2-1	ASSQDHGGSSYNEQF
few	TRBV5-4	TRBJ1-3	ASSSTGYGNTIY
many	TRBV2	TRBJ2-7	ASSYMNEQY
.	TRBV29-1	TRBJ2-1	SVESGLAYNEQF
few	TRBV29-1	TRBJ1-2	SVELFYGYT
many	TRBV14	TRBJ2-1	ASSGINGEQF